This TCR beta chain was sequenced during a study of graft-versus-host responses after intestinal transplantation. Study-wide background: Induction with anti-thymocyte globulin, then tacrolimus and steroids for 2 to 3 years, was given to all recipients.

Study conclusions and caveats: Researchers found GvH clones in recipient marrow, and some showed up first in ileum or blood.

Germline-derived CDR1 and CDR2 are MGHRA and YSYEKL. This CDR3 comprises 16 residues. The V and J ends lost 2 bases and 4 bases respectively, with 15 bases between them. The method was immunoSEQ multiplex PCR; TCRdb's version includes in-frame clones alone and lacks a portion of them. The sample carries about 120,000 clones, around 95% recorded once. This clone has only one observation. Its cognate antigen is unknown. The sample in question was unstimulated CD8+ T cells sorted from spleen or lymph node cells, obtained before intestinal transplant. This TCR was sampled from a human donor who received an intestinal transplant. The chain combines TRBV4-1 with TRBJ1-5; maybe TRBD1 (6 bases). The CDR3 loop is CASSQSGGAGNQPQHF. The CDR3 DNA is TGCGCCAGCAGCCAATCGGGGGGGGCGGGTAATCAGCCCCAGCATTTT.